This T cell receptor beta chain is from a study of shared clonotypes between healthy human individuals. TCRdb's copy holds only in-frame clones and misses some; the assay was immunoSEQ multiplex PCR. Here the sample spans over 1.4 million clones, over 95% being singletons. CDR3 length: 13 residues. The germline gives CDR1 SGHVS, CDR2 FQNEAQ. Trimming stripped 1 base from V and 3 bases from J, with 4 bases between. This sequence joins TRBV7-8 and TRBJ2-1; D is unresolved. Sequenced material: naive CD4+ T cells sorted from blood. The subset: CD45RA+ positively selected. This clonotype originated in a man aged 25 to 40 in good health. The DNA of the CDR3 is TGTGCCAGCAGCTTAGAGAGCTACAATGAGCAGTTCTTC. Translation gives CASSLESYNEQFF. Full variable domain (rest looked up from reference TRBV7-8 and TRBJ2-1): GAGVSQSPRYKVAKRGQDVALRCDPISGHVSLFWYQQALGQGPEFLTYFQNEAQLDKSGLPSDRFFAERPEGSVSTLKIQRTQQEDSAVYLCASSLESYNEQFFGPGTRLTVL.